One and the same sample provided the 7 T cell receptor beta chains below, sequenced in a study of technical replicates of blood from several donors. Some clones are missing from TCRdb's copy, which holds only in-frame ones; the method was immunoSEQ multiplex PCR. The sample yields under 95,000 clones, 92% seen once. Sequencing was carried out using T cells isolated from PBMCs. The source is a human donor in good health.

J is TRBJ1-1 and V is TRBV28, with D possibly matching TRBD1 (5 bases). The CDR3 contains 13 residues. CDR1 is MDHEN, CDR2 SYDVKM, per germline. Trimming cost V 2 bases and J 7 bases, with 11 bases left between them. CDR3 residues: CASSLLQGYEAFF. CDR3 nucleotides: TGTGCCAGCAGTTTACTCCAGGGTTATGAAGCTTTCTTT.

The V and J genes are TRBV5-4 and TRBJ1-5; possible D gene TRBD1, 5 bases. The germline V gene encodes CDR1 SGHNT and CDR2 YYREEE (reference sequence). The CDR3 sequence is 16 residues long. Trimming pared 0 bases from V and 3 bases from J, leaving 13 bases between. In DNA form, the CDR3 reads TGTGCCAGCAGCTTGGGGGGCAGTACCTTCAATCAGCCCCAGCATTTT. This gives the protein CASSLGGSTFNQPQHF.

This chain uses TRBV7-9 with TRBJ1-3; D is undetermined. Germline V gives CDR1 SEHNR, CDR2 FQNEAQ (reference sequence). Deletions cut 1 base from V and 1 base from J, with 8 bases between. The CDR3 has 15 residues. CDR3 bases: TGTGCCAGCAGCTTAGATAGCTTGTCTGGAAACACCATATATTTT. This codes for CASSLDSLSGNTIYF.

The chain carries TRBV5-6 and TRBJ2-7, with D possibly TRBD2 on 6 matching bases. Germline CDR1 is SGHDT and CDR2 is YYEEEE. Trimming took off 4 bases at V and 3 bases at J, with 14 bases between the two ends. The CDR3 covers 14 residues. CDR3 sequence reads: CASSPGLSIYEQYF. DNA of the CDR3: TGTGCCAGCAGCCCGGGACTGTCCATCTACGAGCAGTACTTC.

The chain combines TRBV30 with TRBJ1-1, with D perhaps matching TRBD1 (6 bases). V lost 6 bases and J 6 bases, leaving 20 bases between the germline ends. There are 14 residues in the CDR3. Germline V lookup: CDR1 GTSNPN, CDR2 SVGIG (reference sequence). CDR3 protein: CACGEGVTNSEAFF. The CDR3, as DNA: TGTGCCTGCGGGGAGGGGGTAACCAATTCTGAAGCTTTCTTT.

V is TRBV9 and J is TRBJ2-7; a possible D gene is TRBD2 (6 bases). Looked up from germline, CDR1 is SGDLS and CDR2 is YYNGEE. V was cut by 4 bases and J by 3 bases, with 11 bases left in between. This CDR3 is built from 13 residues. CDR3 amino acids: CASSLGTLYEQYF. The CDR3 nucleotides are TGTGCCAGCAGCCTCGGGACTCTCTACGAGCAGTACTTC.

The genes are TRBV11-2 and TRBJ1-2; possibly TRBD1 for D (6 bases). V was pared by 7 bases and J by 5 bases, with 17 bases between. The germline gives CDR1 SGHAT, CDR2 FQNNGV. The CDR3 totals 14 residues. The CDR3 reads CASITQGRRYGYTF. For the CDR3, the DNA is TGTGCCAGCATAACACAGGGCCGGCGGTATGGCTACACCTTC.